Below, 23 T cell receptor beta chains from the same sample are listed, as sequenced in a study of regulatory T cells in long-lasting Graves disease. The authors built TCR beta libraries using iRepertoire HTBI primers and Arm-PCR of CDR3 regions. TCRdb itself ran the multiplex PCR reads through MiXCR, one entry per CDR3 protein. This sample has around 450,000 distinct CDR3 sequences, with 15% to 20% found just once. The time point denotes: newly diagnosed GD, antithyroid drugs for less than 3 months. The authors made the TCR library using RNA they extracted from PBMCs. The same data also contributed to another study, on T cells in Graves' hyperthyroidism and ophthalmopathy.

Material: peripheral blood mononuclear cells (PBMCs), obtained at new diagnosis, from a patient treated with antithyroid drugs. The source of these receptors is a middle-aged man with Graves disease.

This clonotype was counted a few times. This chain links TRBV27 with TRBJ2-2, with TRBD2 matching over 14 bases. The germline V gene encodes CDR1 MNHEY and CDR2 SMNVEV (reference sequence). V shed 0 bases, J shed 8 bases, and the junction held 11 bases outside the gene matches. The CDR3 consists of 19 residues. The CDR3 DNA sequence: TGTGCCAGCAGTTTATCAGGGACTAGCGGGAGATTTGAGTTTGGGGAGCTGTTTTTT. Its translation is CASSLSGTSGRFEFGELFF.

This clonotype has more than one count but fewer than ten. This chain joins TRBV7-8 and TRBJ1-4, with TRBD1 as a possible D gene (5 bases). V lost 5 bases and J lost 7, with 17 bases in between. CDR3 length: 15 residues. Germline V lookup: CDR1 SGHVS, CDR2 FQNEAQ. CDR3 coding DNA: TGTGCCAGCAGCCCAGTGGGGGTTTCTAGTGAAAAACTGTTTTTT. It specifies CASSPVGVSSEKLFF.

This clonotype showed up many times. Mismatch with germline at one junction end may stem from a read error. V gene TRBV5-1 combines with J gene TRBJ1-1; 8 positions agree with TRBD1. Germline CDR1 and CDR2: SGHRS and YFSETQ. The CDR3 consists of 12 residues. Written as DNA, the CDR3 is TGTGCCAGCAGCCCAGCAGGGGGCAAAGCTTTCTTT. This translates into CASSPAGGKAFF.

As for this clonotype: This may come from a read error, since a much larger clone is one base off. The chain links TRBV3-1 to TRBJ2-7; D is perhaps TRBD1 (6 bases). Germline CDR1 reads LGHDT; CDR2 reads YNNKEL (reference sequence). This CDR3 has 16 residues. The CDR3 sequence: CASSPAGTHVLYGYAF. In DNA form, the CDR3 reads TGTGCCAGCAGCCCGGCCGGGACACACGTGCTATATGGCTACGCCTTC.

This clonotype has ten or more counts. The rearrangement joins TRBV28 to TRBJ1-2; possibly TRBD1 for D (5 bases). The ends were cut back, 8 bases at V and 4 bases at J, with 20 bases in the middle. CDR1 and CDR2 from the germline V gene are MDHEN and SYDVKM. The CDR3 is 15 residues long. The CDR3 bases are TGTGCCAGCCGACGCCTAGGGGAGGCTACCTATGGCTACACCTTC. Its protein is CASRRLGEATYGYTF.

This clonotype was recorded at least ten times. The chain links TRBV5-1 to TRBJ2-7; D possibly corresponds to TRBD2 (6 bases). The V gene lost 1 base and the J gene lost 0 bases, with 11 bases spanning the gap. Germline loops: CDR1 SGHRS, CDR2 YFSETQ. The CDR3 has 15 residues. The CDR3 sequence: CASSLIAGSSYEQYF. DNA of the CDR3: TGCGCCAGCAGCTTGATTGCGGGGAGCTCCTACGAGCAGTACTTC.

This clonotype was recorded many times. The V and J genes are TRBV5-1 and TRBJ1-2; 9 positions agree with TRBD1. J gave up 4 bases and V 1 base, and 8 bases lay outside the gene matches. Germline V gene sequence: CDR1 SGHRS, CDR2 YFSETQ. The CDR3 consists of 16 residues. DNA of the CDR3: TGCGCCAGCAGCTTGACGGTCGGGACAGGGTCCTATGGCTACACCTTC. Amino acids: CASSLTVGTGSYGYTF.

This clonotype was seen at least ten times. The DNA of the CDR3 is TGTGCCAGCAGCCTAAGGATTGAAAAACTGTTTTTT. The encoded protein is CASSLRIEKLFF. The rearrangement joins TRBV11-2 to TRBJ1-4, with unresolved D. Trimming took off 5 bases at V and 7 bases at J, with 8 bases between the two ends. Germline V gene sequence: CDR1 SGHAT, CDR2 FQNNGV. CDR3 length: 12 amino acids.

This clonotype occurred many times. The chain combines TRBV18 with TRBJ2-7; D is unclear. Germline-derived CDR1 and CDR2 are KGHSH and LQKENI. This CDR3 is 13 amino acids long. The ends were cut back, 0 bases at V and 0 bases at J, with 3 bases in the middle. The DNA for the CDR3 is TGTGCCAGCTCACCACCGAGCTCCTACGAGCAGTACTTC. This gives the protein CASSPPSSYEQYF.

This clonotype has more than one count but fewer than ten. This chain uses TRBV5-6 with TRBJ2-7, with D possibly TRBD1 on 6 matching bases. This CDR3 is built from 16 residues. Germline CDR1 reads SGHDT; CDR2 reads YYEEEE. Trimming pared 0 bases from V and 9 bases from J, leaving 22 bases between. The CDR3 DNA is TGTGCCAGCAGCTTGGTAATCAGGACAGAGAGTGAGCGGCAGTACTTC. It is translated as CASSLVIRTESERQYF.

Ten or more counts support this clonotype. The rearrangement links TRBV12-3 or TRBV12-4 to TRBJ2-1; D gene unclear. V was clipped by 6 bases and J by 8 bases, with 20 bases between them. The CDR3 has 15 amino acids. CDR3 sequence: CASSRVGQLLYEQFF. The CDR3 DNA reads as TGTGCCAGCAGCCGTGTCGGGCAGCTGTTGTATGAGCAGTTCTTC.

This clonotype was detected only once. The V gene is TRBV18, the J gene TRBJ2-6; D possibly uses TRBD1 or TRBD2 (5 bases each). Germline V gene lookup returns CDR1 KGHSH and CDR2 LQKENI. The CDR3 contains 17 residues. V was trimmed by 0 bases and J by 4 bases, leaving 13 bases between them. CDR3 loop: CASSPPAGTEGANVLTF. The CDR3 nucleotides are TGTGCCAGCTCACCACCGGCCGGGACGGAGGGGGCCAACGTCCTGACTTTC.

This clonotype has a count of ten or more. The gene calls are TRBV5-1 and TRBJ2-7, with 7 bases that match TRBD2. CDR3 length: 12 amino acids. V was pared by 0 bases and J by 13 bases, with 7 bases of the junction left unmatched. Germline V gene lookup returns CDR1 SGHRS and CDR2 YFSETQ. The CDR3 nucleotides read TGCGCCAGCAGCTTGGAGCGGGGCCCTCGATACTTC. This encodes CASSLERGPRYF. Full variable domain (rest looked up from reference TRBV5-1 and TRBJ2-7): KAGVTQTPRYLIKTRGQQVTLSCSPISGHRSVSWYQQTPGQGLQFLFEYFSETQRNKGNFPGRFSGRQFSNSRSEMNVSTLELGDSALYLCASSLERGPRYFGPGTRLTVT.

This clonotype was seen only once. DNA of the CDR3: TGTGCCAGCTCCCTGTCGCGGGAATACGAGCAGTACTTC. Its translation: CASSLSREYEQYF. The J gene is TRBJ2-7, the V gene TRBV11-2, with D possibly TRBD2 on 6 matching bases. The germline V gene encodes CDR1 SGHAT and CDR2 FQNNGV. V shed 8 bases and J shed 4 bases, with 15 bases lying between them. The CDR3 is made up of 13 amino acids.

This clonotype was detected only a few times. The chain is built from TRBV6-9 and TRBJ2-1, with TRBD2 identical over 9 bases. J was trimmed by 5 bases and V by 3 bases; bases with no gene match: 11. The CDR3 sequence is 17 residues long. Per germline, CDR1 MNHGY and CDR2 SVAAGI. CDR3 DNA: TGTGCCAGCAGTTACTCTTCCCCTAGCGGGACTAACAATGAGCAGTTCTTC. Translating it yields CASSYSSPSGTNNEQFF.

This clonotype was picked up a small number of times. The chain uses TRBV29-1 and TRBJ2-3; D is unclear. V dropped 4 bases and J dropped 2 bases, with 13 bases sitting between them. CDR1 and CDR2 from the germline V gene are SQVTM and ANQGSEA. The CDR3 has 14 amino acids. This chain's CDR3 is CSVVGLGFTDTQYF. In DNA form, the CDR3 reads TGCAGCGTTGTCGGGCTGGGATTCACAGATACGCAGTATTTT.

This clonotype has a count of ten or more. This sequence joins TRBV7-8 and TRBJ1-2; D is undetermined. Trimming took 9 bases from V and 7 from J, leaving 15 bases between them. Germline lookup yields CDR1 SGHVS and CDR2 FQNEAQ. This CDR3 spans 12 amino acids. The CDR3 sequence is CASGPRRFGYTF. CDR3 nucleotide sequence: TGTGCCAGTGGACCGCGGCGGTTTGGCTACACCTTC.

This clonotype showed up many times. This rearrangement joins TRBV20-1 to TRBJ2-1; 8 bases fit TRBD1. Germline V gene data show CDR1 as DFQATT and CDR2 as SNEGSKA (reference sequence). The CDR3 is 13 amino acids. The trim removed 6 bases at V and 1 base at J, leaving 2 bases unmatched. CDR3 sequence (DNA): TGCAGTGCCGACAGGGGATCCTACAATGAGCAGTTCTTC. Its translation is CSADRGSYNEQFF.

The sample holds many counts of this clonotype. The gene calls are TRBV3-1 and TRBJ2-1; D might be TRBD2 (6 bases). Germline CDR1 LGHDT, CDR2 YNNKEL (reference sequence). This CDR3 contains 11 residues. With 8 bases removed from V and 4 bases from J, the gap between germline ends came to 6 bases. The CDR3 region is CASGGYNEQFF. The DNA of the CDR3 is TGTGCCAGCGGGGGGTACAATGAGCAGTTCTTC.

There are a few counts of this clonotype. The gene calls are TRBV20-1 and TRBJ2-5; a weak D match, TRBD1 (6 bases). Germline CDR1 DFQATT, CDR2 SNEGSKA (reference sequence). The CDR3 extends over 14 amino acids. V dropped 6 bases and J dropped 4 bases, with 18 bases sitting between them. CDR3 sequence reads: CSAGLRGRAETQYF. The CDR3 region has the DNA TGCAGTGCCGGCCTCAGGGGAAGGGCAGAGACCCAGTACTTC.

This clonotype was detected a few times. The chain has TRBV12-3 or TRBV12-4 and TRBJ2-3; 7 nucleotides align to TRBD1. The DNA end is more similar to TRBJ1-1, so the J call may be wrong. The CDR3 runs to 13 residues. The CDR3 is CASRRQGRLEAFF. The CDR3 DNA reads TGTGCCAGCCGGCGACAGGGAAGACTAGAAGCTTTCTTT.

This clonotype was counted at least ten times. This chain connects TRBV5-6 to TRBJ2-3; D unclear. Germline loops: CDR1 SGHDT, CDR2 YYEEEE. CDR3 size: 15 residues. Trimming took 1 base from V and 0 from J, leaving 9 bases between them. CDR3 protein: CASSLYSDSTDTQYF. As DNA, the CDR3 is TGTGCCAGCAGCTTGTACAGCGATAGCACAGATACGCAGTATTTT.

The chain couples TRBV29-1 to TRBJ2-5, with D unclear. V shed 5 bases and J shed 5 bases, with 6 bases lying between them. Germline assignment: CDR1 SQVTM and CDR2 ANQGSEA. CDR3 size: 10 residues. The CDR3 is CSVLWETQYF. CDR3 in DNA: TGCAGCGTTTTGTGGGAGACCCAGTACTTC. Full variable domain (remainder filled in from reference TRBV29-1 and TRBJ2-5): SAVISQKPSRDICQRGTSLTIQCQVDSQVTMMFWYRQQPGQSLTLIATANQGSEATYESGFVIDKFPISRPNLTFSTLTVSNMSPEDSSIYLCSVLWETQYFGPGTRLLVL.